These 15 T cell receptor beta chains originate from one sample sequenced in a study of OX40 agonist ivuxolimab in advanced cancers. Library prep was done by the immunoSEQ multiplex PCR assay. The clones in this table, taken by TCRdb from immuneACCESS, are in-frame only. Not every clone is retained; where verified, under half of the shortfall comes from an unresolved V gene, and the cause of the rest is unknown. Here the sample has 50,000 to 60,000 clones; 75% to 90% occur a single time. The ten largest clones add up to under 5.5% of the sample. Here the sequenced sample was CD4+ or CD8+ T cells sorted from blood, taken in a trial of the OX40 agonist ivuxolimab. Receptors were obtained from an adult with an advanced solid tumor such as melanoma, head and neck, liver or kidney cancer.

This chain links TRBV21-1 with TRBJ2-1; the D segment call TRBD2 is taken from the table without a DNA check. TRBV21-1 is noted as a pseudogene. This CDR3 comprises 16 residues. CDR3 nucleotide sequence: TGTGCCAGCAGCAAAGAACCGGGAAGGTCCTACAATGAGCAGTTCTTC. This translates into CASSKEPGRSYNEQFF.

This sequence joins TRBV6-5 and TRBJ1-1; the D is unclear. CDR3 length: 15 residues. Germline assignment: CDR1 MNHEY and CDR2 SVGAGI. V dropped 0 bases and J dropped 4 bases, with 12 bases sitting between them. The CDR3 region has the DNA TGTGCCAGCAGTTACTCGGAGAGAATGAGCACTGAAGCTTTCTTT. Protein product: CASSYSERMSTEAFF.

The chain recombines TRBV4-1 with TRBJ2-1; TRBD2 aligns across 7 bases. Per the germline V gene, CDR1 is MGHRA and CDR2 is YSYEKL. The CDR3 loop spans 16 amino acids. J gave up 5 bases and V 4 bases, and 11 bases lay outside the gene matches. The CDR3 nucleotides read TGCGCCAGCAGCCCTCTAGGGCTAGCGGCCCACAATGAGCAGTTCTTC. Its translation: CASSPLGLAAHNEQFF.

This chain uses TRBV19 with TRBJ2-1; 13 bases fit TRBD2. The germline V gene encodes CDR1 LNHDA and CDR2 SQIVND (reference sequence). V shed 4 bases, J shed 0 bases, and the junction held 0 bases outside the gene matches. This CDR3 spans 16 amino acids. The CDR3 sequence: CASSRLAGGSYNEQFF. The CDR3 region has the DNA TGTGCCAGTAGTAGACTAGCGGGGGGCTCCTACAATGAGCAGTTCTTC.

The chain links TRBV18 to TRBJ2-7; 12 bases are shared with TRBD2. Per germline, CDR1 KGHSH and CDR2 LQKENI. The CDR3 contains 16 residues. With V trimmed by 4 bases and J by 7 bases, 11 bases remained unmatched. The DNA of the CDR3 is TGTGCCAGCTCACAGAGGACTAGCGGGGCATCACGGGAGCAGTACTTC. This sequence encodes CASSQRTSGASREQYF.

The chain uses TRBV11-1 and TRBJ2-4; tentative D call: TRBD1 (5 bases). The V and J ends lost 1 base and 3 bases respectively, with 10 bases between them. The CDR3 has 15 residues. Germline CDR1 and CDR2: SGHAT and FQDESV (reference sequence). The CDR3 sequence is CASSLGSTVKNIQYF. Written as DNA, the CDR3 is TGTGCCAGCAGCTTAGGTTCGACAGTCAAAAACATTCAGTACTTC.

A few counts support this clone. The chain joins TRBV28 to TRBJ2-3; D unresolved. V was clipped by 6 bases and J by 3 bases, with 16 bases between them. Germline CDR1 and CDR2: MDHEN and SYDVKM. The CDR3 extends over 15 amino acids. The CDR3, as DNA: TGTGCCAGCAGCCCCCCGAACGGGCTTACAGATACGCAGTATTTT. It yields the protein CASSPPNGLTDTQYF.

As for this clone: The same CDR3 arises from other DNA sequences in this sample as well. J is TRBJ1-5 and V is TRBV30; D call uncertain. This CDR3 contains 14 residues. V lost 0 bases, J lost 2 bases, and 8 bases lay in between. Germline loops: CDR1 GTSNPN, CDR2 SVGIG (reference sequence). The CDR3 protein is CAWSVAGGNQPQHF. The DNA for the CDR3 is TGTGCCTGGAGTGTGGCGGGAGGCAATCAGCCCCAGCATTTT.

This sequence joins TRBV7-9 and TRBJ2-1; no clear D. Germline V CDR1 and CDR2: SEHNR, FQNEAQ (reference sequence). The length of the CDR3 is 15 residues. The V gene lost 1 base and the J gene lost 2 bases, with 9 bases spanning the gap. DNA of the CDR3: TGTGCCAGCAGCTTAGTGGTCGGGCCCTACAATGAGCAGTTCTTC. As protein: CASSLVVGPYNEQFF.

The gene calls are TRBV5-5 and TRBJ1-6; D possibly corresponds to TRBD1 (5 bases). CDR3 length equals 15 residues. V was clipped by 2 bases and J by 7 bases, with 13 bases between them. The germline gives CDR1 SGHKS, CDR2 YYEKEE (reference sequence). The CDR3 sequence: CASSLRGTGNSPLHF. The CDR3 bases are TGTGCCAGCAGCTTACGAGGGACGGGAAATTCACCCCTCCACTTT.

The chain links TRBV19 to TRBJ1-3; D unclear. CDR3 size: 14 residues. V was cut by 6 bases and J by 0 bases, with 9 bases left in between. CDR1 is LNHDA, CDR2 SQIVND, per germline (reference sequence). The DNA for the CDR3 is TGTGCCAGTAGATCCCCGCGCTCTGGAAACACCATATATTTT. Its protein is CASRSPRSGNTIYF.

The chain is built from TRBV6-6 and TRBJ2-1, with 11 bases that match TRBD1. In germline, CDR1 is MNHNY, CDR2 SVGAGI (reference sequence). This CDR3 region has 15 residues. The V gene end was trimmed by 7 bases and the J gene end by 3 bases; junction bases not matched to a gene: 5. CDR3 sequence: CASKTGTGGYNEQFF. CDR3 nucleotides: TGTGCCAGCAAAACCGGGACAGGGGGCTACAATGAGCAGTTCTTC.

This sequence joins TRBV11-1 and TRBJ1-1, with D tentatively TRBD1 (6 bases). The V and J ends lost 5 bases and 6 bases respectively, with 16 bases between them. This CDR3 has 14 residues. Germline V lookup: CDR1 SGHAT, CDR2 FQDESV (reference sequence). The CDR3: CASSISRGHPEAFF. Written as DNA, the CDR3 is TGTGCCAGCAGCATTTCCCGGGGACACCCTGAAGCTTTCTTT.

This CDR3 reads CASSLAEGVGANVLTF. The CDR3 DNA is TGCGCCAGCAGCTTGGCGGAGGGGGTTGGGGCCAACGTCCTGACTTTC. This chain joins TRBV5-1 and TRBJ2-6; D might be TRBD1 or TRBD2, each matching 6 bases. Trimming took off 0 bases at V and 3 bases at J, with 10 bases between the two ends. The CDR3 runs to 16 residues. Germline-derived CDR1 and CDR2 are SGHRS and YFSETQ.

The CDR3 DNA reads as TGTGCCAGCAGCTACGGGACAGGCGATCAGCCCCAGCATTTT. Translated, it gives CASSYGTGDQPQHF. This chain joins TRBV7-9 and TRBJ1-5, with TRBD1 matching 8 bases. V shed 4 bases and J 5 bases; nucleotides not matched to a gene: 4. Germline V gene data show CDR1 as SEHNR and CDR2 as FQNEAQ (reference sequence). This CDR3 has 14 residues.